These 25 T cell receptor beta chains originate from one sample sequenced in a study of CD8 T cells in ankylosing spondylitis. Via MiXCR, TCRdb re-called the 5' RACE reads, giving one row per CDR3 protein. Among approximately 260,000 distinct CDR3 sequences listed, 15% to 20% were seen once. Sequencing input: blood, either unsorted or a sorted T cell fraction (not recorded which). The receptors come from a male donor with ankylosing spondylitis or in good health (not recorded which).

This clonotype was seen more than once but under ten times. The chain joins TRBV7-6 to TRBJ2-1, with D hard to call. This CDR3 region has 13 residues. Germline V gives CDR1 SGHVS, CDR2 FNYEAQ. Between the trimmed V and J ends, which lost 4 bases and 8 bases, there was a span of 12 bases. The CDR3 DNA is TGTGCCAGCAGCTCAGACTTTAGCCATGAGCAGTTCTTC. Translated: CASSSDFSHEQFF.

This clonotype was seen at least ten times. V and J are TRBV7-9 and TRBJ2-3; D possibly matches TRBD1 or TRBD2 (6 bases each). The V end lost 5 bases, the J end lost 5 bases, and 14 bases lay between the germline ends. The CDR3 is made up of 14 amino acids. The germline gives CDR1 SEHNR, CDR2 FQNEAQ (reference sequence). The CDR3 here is CASSPPGGIDTQYF. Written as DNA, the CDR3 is TGTGCCAGCAGCCCCCCCGGGGGCATAGATACGCAGTATTTT.

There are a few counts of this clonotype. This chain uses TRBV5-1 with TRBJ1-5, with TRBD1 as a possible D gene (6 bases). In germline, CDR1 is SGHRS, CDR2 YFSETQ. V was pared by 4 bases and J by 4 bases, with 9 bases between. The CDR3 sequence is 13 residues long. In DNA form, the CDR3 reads TGCGCCAGCAGCGAGGGGACAAATCAGCCCCAGCATTTT. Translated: CASSEGTNQPQHF.

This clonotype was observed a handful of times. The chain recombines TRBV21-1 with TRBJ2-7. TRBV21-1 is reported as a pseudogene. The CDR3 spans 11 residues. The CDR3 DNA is TGTGCCAGCAGCAAAGATGACGAGCAGTACTTC. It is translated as CASSKDDEQYF.

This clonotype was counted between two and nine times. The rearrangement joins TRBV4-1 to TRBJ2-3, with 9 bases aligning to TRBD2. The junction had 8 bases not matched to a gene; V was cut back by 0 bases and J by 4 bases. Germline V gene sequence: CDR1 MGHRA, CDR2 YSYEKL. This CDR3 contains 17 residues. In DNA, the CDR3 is TGCGCCAGCAGCCAAGATAAAGTAGCGGGAGTCCCAGATACGCAGTATTTT. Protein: CASSQDKVAGVPDTQYF.

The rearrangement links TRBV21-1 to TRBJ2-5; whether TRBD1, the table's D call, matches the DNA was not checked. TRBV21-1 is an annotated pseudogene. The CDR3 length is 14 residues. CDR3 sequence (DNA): TGTGCCAGCAGCAACAGGACAGGGGTCAAGACCCAGTACTTC. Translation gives CASSNRTGVKTQYF.

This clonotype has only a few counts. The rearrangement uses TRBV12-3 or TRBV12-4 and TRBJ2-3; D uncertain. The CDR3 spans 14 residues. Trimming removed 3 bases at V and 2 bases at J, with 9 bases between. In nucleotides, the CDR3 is TGTGCCAGCAGTTTTGGGTCCTACACAGATACGCAGTATTTT. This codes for CASSFGSYTDTQYF.

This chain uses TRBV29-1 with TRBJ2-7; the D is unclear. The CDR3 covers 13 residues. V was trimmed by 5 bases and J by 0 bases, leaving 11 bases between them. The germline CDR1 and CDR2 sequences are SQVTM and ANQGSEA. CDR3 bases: TGCAGCGTTAGTGACAATCGCTCCTACGAGCAGTACTTC. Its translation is CSVSDNRSYEQYF.

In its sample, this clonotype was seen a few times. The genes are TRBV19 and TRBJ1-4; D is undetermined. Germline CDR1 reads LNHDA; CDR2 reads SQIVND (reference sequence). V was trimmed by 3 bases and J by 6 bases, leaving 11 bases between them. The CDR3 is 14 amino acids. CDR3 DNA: TGTGCCAGTAGTATTATGGATTCGGATGAAAAACTGTTTTTT. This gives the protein CASSIMDSDEKLFF.

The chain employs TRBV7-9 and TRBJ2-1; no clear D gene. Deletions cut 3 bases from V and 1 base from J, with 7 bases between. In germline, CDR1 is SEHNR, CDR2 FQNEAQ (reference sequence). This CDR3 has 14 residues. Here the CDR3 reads CASSFGGSYNEQFF. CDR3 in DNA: TGTGCCAGCAGCTTCGGCGGATCCTACAATGAGCAGTTCTTC.

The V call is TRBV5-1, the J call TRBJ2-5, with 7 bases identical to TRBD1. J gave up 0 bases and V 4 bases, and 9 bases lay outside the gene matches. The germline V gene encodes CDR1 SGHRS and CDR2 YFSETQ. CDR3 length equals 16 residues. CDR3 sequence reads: CASSLGGRGYQETQYF. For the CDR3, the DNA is TGCGCCAGCAGCCTAGGGGGCAGGGGGTACCAAGAGACCCAGTACTTC.

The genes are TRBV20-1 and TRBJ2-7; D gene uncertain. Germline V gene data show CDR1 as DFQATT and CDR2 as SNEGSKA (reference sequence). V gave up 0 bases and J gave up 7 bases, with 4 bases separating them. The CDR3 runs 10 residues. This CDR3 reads CSARDREQYF. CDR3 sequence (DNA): TGCAGTGCTAGAGACCGGGAGCAGTACTTC.

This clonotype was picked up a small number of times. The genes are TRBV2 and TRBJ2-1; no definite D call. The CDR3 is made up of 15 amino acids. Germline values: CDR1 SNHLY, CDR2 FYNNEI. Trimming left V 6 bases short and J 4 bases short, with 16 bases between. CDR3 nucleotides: TGTGCCAGCAGCGACACCCCTGTCGGTTACAATGAGCAGTTCTTC. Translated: CASSDTPVGYNEQFF.

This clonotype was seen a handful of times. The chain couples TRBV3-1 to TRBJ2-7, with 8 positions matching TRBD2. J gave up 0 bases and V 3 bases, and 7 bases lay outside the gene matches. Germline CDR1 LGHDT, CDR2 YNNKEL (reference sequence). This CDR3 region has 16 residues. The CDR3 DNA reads TGTGCCAGCAGCCAGGATAGCGGGACCTCCTCCTACGAGCAGTACTTC. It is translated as CASSQDSGTSSYEQYF.

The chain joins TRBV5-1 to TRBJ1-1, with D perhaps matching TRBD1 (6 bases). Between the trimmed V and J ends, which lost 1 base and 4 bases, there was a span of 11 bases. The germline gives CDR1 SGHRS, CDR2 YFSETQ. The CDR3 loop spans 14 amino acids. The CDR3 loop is CASSLNAGATEAFF. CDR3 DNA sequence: TGCGCCAGCAGCTTGAATGCGGGGGCCACTGAAGCTTTCTTT.

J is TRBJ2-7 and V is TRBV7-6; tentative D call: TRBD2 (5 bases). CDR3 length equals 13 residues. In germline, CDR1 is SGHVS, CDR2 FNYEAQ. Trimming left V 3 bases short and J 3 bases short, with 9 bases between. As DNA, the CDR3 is TGTGCCAGCAGCTTTATAGAGGGCTACGAGCAGTACTTC. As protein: CASSFIEGYEQYF.

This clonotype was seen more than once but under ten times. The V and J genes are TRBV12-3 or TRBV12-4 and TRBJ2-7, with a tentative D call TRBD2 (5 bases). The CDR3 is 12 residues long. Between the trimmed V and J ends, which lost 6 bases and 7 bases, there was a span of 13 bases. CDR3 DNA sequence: TGTGCCAGCAGCTTCTCGGGGTGGGAGCAGTACTTC. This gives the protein CASSFSGWEQYF.

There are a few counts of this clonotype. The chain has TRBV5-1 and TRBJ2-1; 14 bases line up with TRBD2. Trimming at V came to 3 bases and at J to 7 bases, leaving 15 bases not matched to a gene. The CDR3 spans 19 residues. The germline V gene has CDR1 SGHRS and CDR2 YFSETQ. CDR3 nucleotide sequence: TGCGCCAGCAGCTGGTTGAGCCCCGGGACTAGCGGGAGCTTTAATGAGCAGTTCTTC. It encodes CASSWLSPGTSGSFNEQFF.

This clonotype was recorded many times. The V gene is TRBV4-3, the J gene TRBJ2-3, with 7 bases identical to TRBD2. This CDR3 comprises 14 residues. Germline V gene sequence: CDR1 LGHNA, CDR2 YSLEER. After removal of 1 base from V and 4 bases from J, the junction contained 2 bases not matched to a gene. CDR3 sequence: CASSQVRGADTQYF. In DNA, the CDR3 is TGCGCCAGCAGCCAAGTTCGGGGGGCAGATACGCAGTATTTT.

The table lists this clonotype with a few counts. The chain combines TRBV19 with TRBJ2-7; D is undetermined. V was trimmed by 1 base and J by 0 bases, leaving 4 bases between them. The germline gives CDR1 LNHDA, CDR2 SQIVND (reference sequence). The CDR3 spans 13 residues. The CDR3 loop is CASSIGLSYEQYF. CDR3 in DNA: TGTGCCAGTAGTATAGGCCTCTCCTACGAGCAGTACTTC.

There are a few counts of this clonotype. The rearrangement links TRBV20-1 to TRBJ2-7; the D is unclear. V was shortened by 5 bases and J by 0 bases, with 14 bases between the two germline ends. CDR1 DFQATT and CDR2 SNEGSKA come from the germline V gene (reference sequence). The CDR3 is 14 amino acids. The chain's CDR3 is CSAPLGRDSYEQYF. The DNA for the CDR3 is TGCAGTGCTCCCCTCGGACGAGACTCCTACGAGCAGTACTTC.

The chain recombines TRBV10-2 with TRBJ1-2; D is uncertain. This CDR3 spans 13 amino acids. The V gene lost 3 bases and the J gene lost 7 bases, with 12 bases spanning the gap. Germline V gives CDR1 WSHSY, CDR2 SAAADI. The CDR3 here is CASSDGRSLGYTF. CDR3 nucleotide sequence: TGCGCCAGCAGTGACGGGAGATCGCTTGGCTACACCTTC.

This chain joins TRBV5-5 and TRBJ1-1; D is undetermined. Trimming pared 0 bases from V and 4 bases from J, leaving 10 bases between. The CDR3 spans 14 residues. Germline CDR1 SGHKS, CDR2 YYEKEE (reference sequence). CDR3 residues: CASSLEAVGTEAFF. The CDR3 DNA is TGTGCCAGCAGCTTGGAGGCGGTGGGCACTGAAGCTTTCTTT.

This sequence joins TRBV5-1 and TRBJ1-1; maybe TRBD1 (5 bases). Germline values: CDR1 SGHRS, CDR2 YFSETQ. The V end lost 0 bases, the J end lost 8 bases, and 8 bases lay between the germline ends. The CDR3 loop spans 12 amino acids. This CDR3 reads CASSLVQGEAFF. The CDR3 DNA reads TGCGCCAGCAGCTTGGTTCAGGGCGAAGCTTTCTTT.

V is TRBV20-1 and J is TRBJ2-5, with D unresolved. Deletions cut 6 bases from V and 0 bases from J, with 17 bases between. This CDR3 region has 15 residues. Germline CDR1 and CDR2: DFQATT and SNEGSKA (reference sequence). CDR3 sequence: CSATPPAEYQETQYF. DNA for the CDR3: TGCAGTGCCACTCCCCCGGCGGAATACCAAGAGACCCAGTACTTC.